What follows is one TCR beta chain and its context. What it binds is not known. This sample is part of a study of cytotoxic CD8 clonotypes in ibrutinib-treated CLL. Across the study: Averaging across samples gave roughly 230,000 productive templates and roughly 87,000 productive rearrangements.

The V segment lost 7 bases and the J segment 2 bases; nucleotides outside the gene matches: 9. This CDR3 has 14 residues. Germline V gives CDR1 GTSNPN, CDR2 SVGIG (reference sequence). Whole-study findings and limits: Measured clonality at baseline was greater than in age-matched healthy donors and tracked with circulating CD8+ T-cell counts.

Data came from immunoSEQ multiplex PCR; TCRdb stores just in-frame clones and leaves some out. This sample has 130,000 or so clones, with 79% found just once. This TCR was recovered from a human donor with chronic lymphocytic leukemia. The specimen comprised PBMCs, sampled after 12 months of ibrutinib treatment. The chain recombines TRBV30 with TRBJ2-7, with 9 bases identical to TRBD1. The chain's CDR3 is CAYFLRDRAYEQYF. DNA of the CDR3: TGTGCCTACTTCCTCCGGGACAGGGCCTACGAGCAGTACTTC.